A single sample is the source of the 15 T cell receptor beta chains below, sequenced in a study of blood T cell repertoires in COVID-19. Produced via immunoSEQ multiplex PCR; TCRdb's table is partial and in-frame only. The sample yields a few hundred thousand clones, approximately 83% seen once. Sequencing input: PBMCs or T cells enriched from blood (not recorded which). The receptors stem from a woman aged 35 to 49 with acute COVID-19.

The sample holds one count of this clone. V gene TRBV6-1 combines with J gene TRBJ1-3, with a weak D call TRBD1 (6 bases). Trimming took 6 bases from V and 1 from J, leaving 13 bases between them. From germline, CDR1 is MNHNS and CDR2 SASEGT. The length of the CDR3 is 15 residues. The CDR3 DNA follows: TGTGCCAGCAGACAGGGCGTGATATCTGGAAACACCATATATTTT. Protein: CASRQGVISGNTIYF.

The rearrangement uses TRBV7-9 and TRBJ1-1, with D tentatively TRBD1 (5 bases). CDR3 size: 14 residues. V lost 3 bases and J 0 bases, leaving 8 bases between the germline ends. Germline V gene data show CDR1 as SEHNR and CDR2 as FQNEAQ (reference sequence). CDR3 sequence: CASSFGGLNTEAFF. CDR3 DNA: TGTGCCAGCAGCTTCGGGGGGTTGAACACTGAAGCTTTCTTT.

The V gene is TRBV9, the J gene TRBJ2-3; 10 nucleotides align to TRBD1. Germline V CDR1 and CDR2: SGDLS, YYNGEE. Trimming at V came to 0 bases and at J to 5 bases, leaving 3 bases not matched to a gene. This CDR3 region has 15 residues. DNA for the CDR3: TGTGCCAGCAGCGTAGCGGGACAGGGGATAGATACGCAGTATTTT. This codes for CASSVAGQGIDTQYF.

The chain links TRBV3-1 (or the pseudogene TRBV3-2) to TRBJ2-1; 8 bases line up with TRBD2. The length of the CDR3 is 15 residues. Germline V gene sequence: CDR1 LGHDT, CDR2 YNNKEL (reference sequence). Trimming took 1 base from V and 4 from J; bases not matched to a gene: 3. The chain's CDR3 is CASSQGPSGYNEQFF. In DNA form, the CDR3 reads TGTGCCAGCAGCCAAGGGCCTAGCGGGTACAATGAGCAGTTCTTC.

This chain uses TRBV4-3 with TRBJ1-2; TRBD1 matches 7 bases. The V and J ends lost 0 bases and 6 bases, in that order; junction bases with no gene match: 13. The CDR3 spans 17 residues. Germline loops: CDR1 LGHNA, CDR2 YSLEER. The CDR3 DNA follows: TGCGCCAGCAGCCAAGATACTCACGACAGGGTGGTACATGGCTACACCTTC. Protein product: CASSQDTHDRVVHGYTF.

This clone turned up a few times. The chain is built from TRBV5-1 and TRBJ1-3, with TRBD1 matching 10 bases. This CDR3 has 16 residues. The V segment lost 0 bases and the J segment 4 bases; nucleotides outside the gene matches: 4. Looked up from germline, CDR1 is SGHRS and CDR2 is YFSETQ. The CDR3 bases are TGCGCCAGCAGCTTGGAGGACAGGGGGATCGGAAACACCATATATTTT. Translation: CASSLEDRGIGNTIYF.

This chain links TRBV15 with TRBJ2-1; TRBD2 matches 7 bases. CDR1 and CDR2 (germline): LNHNV, YYDKDF (reference sequence). The CDR3 is 17 amino acids. With V trimmed by 1 base and J by 0 bases, 6 bases remained unmatched. The chain's CDR3 is CATSRARGGGSYNEQFF. Here the CDR3 DNA reads TGTGCCACCAGCAGAGCCCGTGGGGGGGGCTCCTACAATGAGCAGTTCTTC.

The chain has TRBV25-1 and TRBJ1-4; 7 positions match TRBD1. Losses at the gene ends were 5 bases for V and 7 bases for J; bases not matched to a gene: 7. The CDR3 length is 14 residues. CDR1 is MGHDK and CDR2 is SYGVNS in the germline V gene. In DNA form, the CDR3 reads TGTGCCAGCAGTCATGAGACAGGGACTGAAAAACTGTTTTTT. It encodes CASSHETGTEKLFF.

This rearrangement joins TRBV19 to TRBJ1-2, with 9 bases fitting TRBD1. The CDR3 runs 13 residues. With V trimmed by 3 bases and J by 7 bases, 3 bases remained unmatched. Per the germline V gene, CDR1 is LNHDA and CDR2 is SQIVND (reference sequence). The CDR3 spells CASSMGQGGGYTF. The CDR3 DNA is TGTGCCAGTAGTATGGGACAGGGAGGTGGCTACACCTTC.

The rearrangement joins TRBV18 to TRBJ2-5, with D perhaps TRBD1 (6 bases). Germline assignment: CDR1 KGHSH and CDR2 LQKENI. The CDR3 is made up of 13 amino acids. Trimming cost V 9 bases and J 2 bases, with 13 bases left between them. The chain's CDR3 is CASSLRGQETQYF. CDR3 DNA: TGTGCCAGTTCTCTGAGGGGGCAAGAGACCCAGTACTTC.

J is TRBJ2-7 and V is TRBV6-5; TRBD2 aligns across 16 bases. Germline CDR1 is MNHEY and CDR2 is SVGAGI. The CDR3 has 16 amino acids. V shed 0 bases and J 7 bases; nucleotides not matched to a gene: 3. CDR3 coding DNA: TGTGCCAGCAGTTACTCTGGGACTAGCGGGAGGGGTGAGCAGTACTTC. It is translated as CASSYSGTSGRGEQYF.

The chain employs TRBV19 and TRBJ2-7, with D perhaps TRBD1 (5 bases). The CDR3 has 15 amino acids. CDR1 and CDR2 from the germline V gene are LNHDA and SQIVND (reference sequence). Trimming took off 5 bases at V and 7 bases at J, with 21 bases between the two ends. The CDR3 is CASSPQPTALGEQYF. CDR3 sequence (DNA): TGTGCCAGTAGTCCCCAACCGACAGCTTTGGGAGAGCAGTACTTC.

The J gene is TRBJ1-3, the V gene TRBV19, with D unclear. V lost 8 bases and J lost 1, with 12 bases in between. This CDR3 spans 14 amino acids. Per the germline V gene, CDR1 is LNHDA and CDR2 is SQIVND (reference sequence). CDR3 sequence: CASGSVPSGNTIYF. CDR3 sequence (DNA): TGTGCCAGTGGTTCGGTACCTTCTGGAAACACCATATATTTT.

J is TRBJ2-6 and V is TRBV27; TRBD2 is a possible D gene (6 bases). CDR3 length equals 19 residues. The V gene lost 0 bases and the J gene lost 0 bases, with 15 bases spanning the gap. Per germline, CDR1 MNHEY and CDR2 SMNVEV (reference sequence). Written as DNA, the CDR3 is TGTGCCAGCAGTTTATCCGCAATAGCGGAAAGCTCTGGGGCCAACGTCCTGACTTTC. Translation: CASSLSAIAESSGANVLTF.

This sequence joins TRBV18 and TRBJ1-2; D gene ambiguous. The CDR3 extends over 14 amino acids. Germline V lookup: CDR1 KGHSH, CDR2 LQKENI. V lost 3 bases, J lost 0 bases, and 8 bases lay in between. In nucleotides, the CDR3 is TGTGCCAGCTCACCGTGGCAGTCTAACTATGGCTACACCTTC. Translated, it gives CASSPWQSNYGYTF.